The 3 T cell receptor beta chains given below trace back to one sample, sequenced in a study of cytomegalovirus exposure and HLA in healthy donors. Use of 60 Vbeta and 13 Jbeta primers characterized the PCR. Sequencing was performed with immunoSEQ multiplex PCR; in TCRdb, only in-frame clones are kept and a portion is missing. The sample lists about 220,000 clones; about 80% were seen once. Sequenced material: PBMCs. Receptors were obtained from a middle-aged woman in good health and CMV-seropositive.

The rearrangement joins TRBV19 to TRBJ1-1, with D possibly matching TRBD1 (6 bases). CDR1 and CDR2 from the germline V gene are LNHDA and SQIVND (reference sequence). The CDR3 spans 18 residues. V was cut by 7 bases and J by 0 bases, with 24 bases left in between. The CDR3 loop is CASKTRPGTHFLNTEAFF. Here the CDR3 DNA reads TGTGCCAGTAAAACCCGTCCCGGGACACATTTCTTGAACACTGAAGCTTTCTTT.

The J gene is TRBJ2-5, the V gene TRBV2; D possibly corresponds to TRBD1 (6 bases). Trimming pared 6 bases from V and 3 bases from J, leaving 11 bases between. CDR1 is SNHLY, CDR2 FYNNEI, per germline. This CDR3 has 13 residues. The CDR3 loop reads CASRSRTEETQYF. CDR3 DNA sequence: TGTGCCAGCAGGTCAAGGACAGAAGAGACCCAGTACTTC.

A single count supports this clone. V gene TRBV19 combines with J gene TRBJ2-1; 8 bases map to TRBD1. The CDR3 is made up of 16 amino acids. The germline V gene has CDR1 LNHDA and CDR2 SQIVND (reference sequence). The junction had 10 bases not matched to a gene; V was cut back by 8 bases and J by 1 base. CDR3 DNA: TGTGCCAGTCTTTCCTCCGGGACAGGTTCCTACAATGAGCAGTTCTTC. It encodes CASLSSGTGSYNEQFF.